This TCR beta chain was obtained from a study of early T cells in non-severe SARS-CoV-2 infection. Study-wide background: Sequenced material consisted of bulk RNA (from unsorted whole blood), and chains were unpaired.

This clonotype was detected ten times or more. Its specificity is unknown. This CDR3 spans 12 amino acids. Germline V gene sequence: CDR1 SGHRS, CDR2 YFSETQ. After removal of 7 bases from V and 7 bases from J, the junction contained 5 bases not matched to a gene. Overall study results and limits: CD4 and private specificities were missed by VDJdb matching, which favored anti-spike CD8 responses.

Unique molecular identifier tags were affixed to discrete cDNA molecules. MiXCR, run by TCRdb on the 5' RACE reads, gives a single entry per CDR3 protein. The sample has approximately 30,000 distinct CDR3 sequences, 4.5% to 5% seen once; the top ten hold around 8%. The TCR sequence derives from an adult who was a healthcare worker with PCR-confirmed SARS-CoV-2 infection or an uninfected control (not recorded which). The rearrangement links TRBV5-1 to TRBJ2-1; 7 bases line up with TRBD1. Sequenced: whole blood. The CDR3 sequence: CASSKQGNEQFF. The CDR3 DNA sequence: TGCGCCAGCTCCAAACAGGGGAATGAGCAGTTCTTC.